This TCR beta chain originates from a study of cytomegalovirus exposure and HLA in healthy donors (TCRdb year 2017). Study-wide context: An earlier analysis of approximately 590 of the donors reported approximately 300 Gb of sequence data and 117 million unique TCR beta sequences from 150 million to 200 million T cells. About 300 gigabases of sequencing data and tens of millions of unique TCR sequences made up an early release that covered approximately 650 HLA-typed donors. Of the approximately 400 genotyped donors, 65% to 90% fell in the genetic ancestry cluster associated with self-reported Caucasian donors. The study aimed to test whether signatures of past pathogen exposure could be identified by cataloging public T cell receptors. The study used immunosequencing to profile the T cell repertoires of several hundred subjects and linked those repertoires to cytomegalovirus serostatus. A separate validation cohort of 100 to 150 different subjects was used in addition to the approximately 670-subject first cohort. To predict cytomegalovirus infection status, the study brought together high-throughput TCR immunosequencing, statistical association of individual TCRs with disease status, and machine learning. A later analysis re-examined previously published TCR beta repertoires from 500 to 700 donors and added high-resolution HLA genotyping to investigate patterns of TCR occurrence. In the later analysis, no new phenotypic data were used to find candidate immune exposures; instead, reliance was placed on TCR beta sequences and their occurrence across donors. An earlier analysis of 500 to 750 of the donors applied high-throughput TCR beta sequencing to assess whether each TCR beta V gene segment acted as functional or pseudogenic. Donor age, sex, ethnicity and CMV serostatus were collected together with the repertoire data. A later genetic analysis took genome-wide SNP genotypes for about 55% of the roughly 700 donors and used that subset as a discovery cohort. Every repertoire in the discovery cohort had been generated on one and the same sequencing platform. HLA typing covered class I and class II loci at four-digit resolution. Typing coverage varied by locus: about 620-630 donors for A, B, C, DRB1 and DQB1; roughly 500 for DQA1; about 570 for DPA1; 400 to 480 for DPB1. Roughly five DR-DQ haplotypes were handled as single units for association and clustering, since linkage in the cohort was strong. Across some 400 genotyped donors of the cohort, an average of about 240,000 unique TCR beta nucleotide sequences per donor were sequenced, and roughly 18% of those sequences were non-productive.

Libraries were built with the immunoSEQ multiplex PCR assay. A mixture of 60 forward primers for TCR Vbeta segments and 13 reverse primers for TCR Jbeta segments was used in the multiplex PCR. Amplification of the CDR3 region of rearranged TCR beta genes was performed with a multiplex PCR assay on genomic DNA. The amplified TCR beta libraries were sequenced on the Illumina HiSeq System as 87-base-pair reads. For the original study's pipeline: A later analysis tallied roughly 76 million unique TCR beta chains across the 666 repertoires, and about 12 million of those chains were shared by two or more donors. Raw reads were error-corrected and collapsed into unique sequences with a nearest-neighbor algorithm that merged closely related sequences to remove PCR and sequencing errors. To assign V, D and J gene segments, CDR3 sequences were aligned to IMGT reference sequences. For a sequence to be retained, a match of at least six nucleotides was required to both a V gene segment and a J gene segment. Rearrangements were called productive when the CDR3 lacked stop codons and stayed in frame with V and J; all others were non-productive. CDR3 was defined by IMGT convention, running from the second conserved V-encoded cysteine to the conserved J-encoded phenylalanine. The earlier analysis of approximately 500 of the donors excluded sequences that lacked an unambiguous match to a single V gene segment. In an earlier analysis of roughly 500 of the donors, V segments were called functional above 56.7% productive rearrangements and were called segregating when the between-donor standard deviation exceeded 5%. A statistical classification framework was built to diagnose cytomegalovirus status from the catalog of TCR beta chain sequences. In a later analysis, TCR nucleotide sequences were compared against IMGT/GENE-DB human TR gene sequences so that V and J genes could be assigned. A later analysis assigned CDR3 sequences and most-parsimonious VDJ recombination scenarios with the TCRdist pipeline. In a later analysis, each TCR beta chain was defined by its CDR3 amino acid sequence together with its V-gene family, and reads lacking a unique V-gene family were excluded. In a later analysis, 550 to 650 highly shared, low-generation-probability nucleotide sequences were removed to address suspected cross-contamination and a sequencing artifact. For each public chain, a later analysis derived a clonal expansion index from normalized ranks of inferred template counts within each repertoire. In a later analysis, generation probabilities were computed with a VDJ recombination model fitted to out-of-frame rearrangements, and the resulting probabilities were checked against IGoR. In a later analysis, TCR-TCR, TCR-HLA and TCR-CMV co-occurrence was scored with hypergeometric tests, and a repertoire-size bias correction was applied to TCR pairs. A later analysis estimated false discovery rates by permuting HLA or CMV assignments 20 times. A later analysis grouped co-occurring TCRs with DBSCAN, adding TCRdist sequence similarity when clustering within HLA-allele-positive subsets. Repertoires with fewer than 30,000 or more than 120,000 public chains, plus five repertoires with anomalous nucleotide sharing, were excluded from co-occurrence clustering. Held by TCRdb, this immuneACCESS table contains in-frame sequences only and omits some clones. Under half of the omission traces to an unresolved V gene where checked; the cause of the rest is unknown. From that table come the V and J calls and clone size; the DNA was used to work out D and trimming. This sample has more than 85,000 clones in its table, and 80% to 85% of those were observed once. The ten top clones hold roughly 2.2% of the sample.

Notes on this clone: No cognate antigen has been identified for it. Base qualities are not provided; no much larger clone lies one nucleotide away.

In total, about 650 healthy bone marrow donors made up the cohort. At the time of sampling, every cohort member was nominally healthy, though immune exposures that went unrecorded were likely present. The donor tested CMV seronegative, placing the donor among the approximately 400 seronegative members of the cohort. Each donor provided a peripheral blood sample, and peripheral blood mononuclear cells were used for TCR beta sequencing. The Qiagen DNeasy Blood Extraction Kit was used to extract genomic DNA from the blood cell samples. Here is what the overall study found, with its caveats: The classifier was reported to diagnose cytomegalovirus status with high specificity and sensitivity in both the original and validation cohorts. CMV serostatus was the only immune exposure information available for the cohort. In a later analysis, the rate of TCR association differed among HLA loci, with DRB1 alleles having the most associated TCRs and HLA-C alleles having the fewest. In a later analysis, 16,951 TCR beta sequences were associated with specific HLA alleles at a false discovery rate of 0.05. According to the authors, the approach could potentially be generalized to other disease states and immunological phenotypes. Strong co-occurrence of HLA alleles, especially DR and DQ, made assigning TCR associations to individual alleles difficult. A total of roughly 160 TCR beta chains were listed by the study as associated with cytomegalovirus. In a later analysis, most CMV-associated TCR beta chains were found to appear HLA-restricted, with HLA associations seemingly driven largely by CMV exposure. Three of the identified cytomegalovirus-associated TCR beta chains were confirmed in vitro to be specific for cytomegalovirus antigens. The sequencing pipeline was judged likely to have produced a cluster of highly shared sequence variants as a technical artifact. In a later analysis, several top co-occurrence clusters were reported to appear linked to parvovirus B19, influenza, CMV and Epstein-Barr virus. A later genetic analysis associated a missense DCLRE1C variant with V-gene and J-gene trimming of TCR beta chains, and an independent cohort replicated the association. An earlier analysis of approximately 570 of the donors showed that most TCR beta V segments appeared in productive rearrangements either about 90% or about 30% of the time, which broadly matched IMGT annotations. In a later genetic analysis, fewer N-insertions in productive TCRs were reported among donors in an Asian-associated ancestry cluster than the roughly 700-donor mean. Because counts were too low, seventeen rarely observed V segments, including chromosome 9 orphons, were left out of the earlier analysis of a few hundred of the donors. The 87-base-pair reads could not distinguish some IMGT-functional V segments, including TRBV6-2 and TRBV6-3, so those segments were excluded. Linkage disequilibrium might explain the correlated functional status among segregating V segments, but an unknown experimental factor could not be ruled out. Roughly uniform sequencing depth across donors was assumed in presence/absence analyses, although this assumption may not hold. In a later analysis, HLA-associated TCR beta chains were found to be more clonally expanded and to have lower generation probabilities than equally common non-associated chains. Across donors, most TCR sequences were observed very rarely, whereas some public TCRs were present in many individuals. In this cohort, only TCR beta chains were sequenced, and detectable features were limited by the absence of alpha or paired-chain data. A further reported finding was that TCR beta sequences accurately predicted the HLA-A and HLA-B alleles for most subjects in the first cohort. HLA typing was unavailable for some donors at each locus, so association tests used only the typed subset.

The CDR3 goes from the cysteine to the phenylalanine over 13 residues. Only CDR3 DNA is held: 39 bases, read in frame from base 1. CDR1 is given as MNHNY and CDR2 as SVGAGI, both from the germline V gene (reference sequence). The trim is 0 bases for V and 11 bases for J, with a gap of 11 bases between the germline ends. This chain is built from TRBV6-6 and TRBJ1-5, and TRBD1 may be the D gene, going by 6 matching bases. What was sequenced was PBMCs. The receptor's source is a woman in her twenties or thirties in good health and CMV-seronegative. The nucleotide sequence is TGTGCCAGCAGTTACTCGTGGGGGCAGGCCCAGCATTTT. Its protein reads: CASSYSWGQAQHF.